This TCR beta chain came from a study of siplizumab effects on memory and regulatory T cells. General study findings and limits: Greater diversity than memory cells seemed evident in naive T cells, which also appeared to be major alloresponse contributors. Suppressive capability of dividing Tregs from siplizumab cultures went unverified. Mapping to unstimulated subsets was achieved for only a minor fraction of alloreactive clones.

In the case of this clone: The antigen is unknown.

The ends were cut back, 0 bases at V and 5 bases at J, with 10 bases in the middle. The CDR3 totals 14 residues. Per germline, CDR1 GTSNPN and CDR2 SVGIG (reference sequence). TCRdb keeps only in-frame clones here, not all; method: immunoSEQ multiplex PCR. The sample lists more than 85,000 clones, approximately 90% occurring once. The genes are TRBV30 and TRBJ2-2; D call uncertain. The sequenced sample consisted of CD4+ T cells sorted from blood. This sequence was found in a human donor in good health. The CDR3 region has the DNA TGTGCCTGGAGTGTACTTGGGTCTACCGGGGAGCTGTTTTTT. Protein sequence: CAWSVLGSTGELFF.